The source of this TCR beta chain is a study of PD-1 blockade in classical Hodgkin lymphoma. This sample's time point: newly diagnosed, previously untreated cHL patient sample. This CDR3 comprises 15 residues. V was shortened by 3 bases and J by 0 bases, with 10 bases between the two germline ends. Germline V gene lookup returns CDR1 MDHEN and CDR2 SYDVKM. The repertoire was sequenced with immunoSEQ multiplex PCR; TCRdb's copy has only in-frame clones and lacks some. The sample yields about 16,000 clones, just under 85% seen once. V is TRBV28 and J is TRBJ2-3, with D perhaps TRBD1 (5 bases). Sequencing was done on a sample of peripheral blood mononuclear cells (PBMCs). The sequence was collected from a human donor with classical Hodgkin lymphoma. In DNA form, the CDR3 reads TGTGCCAGCAGTTTTTCAGGGATTAGCACAGATACGCAGTATTTT. As protein: CASSFSGISTDTQYF.